The 25 T cell receptor beta chains reported below all come from one sample, sequenced in a study of T cell responses to AZD1222 COVID-19 vaccine (dated by TCRdb to 2020 to 2022). Library method: the immunoSEQ multiplex PCR assay. Entries here come from immuneACCESS through TCRdb and include only in-frame sequences with V and J called. Some clones fail to appear in such tables; in the studies checked, an unresolved V gene covers under half of the shortfall, and the cause of the remainder is unknown. The sample contains 150,000 or so clones, under 95% of them found a single time. The top ten clones comprise roughly 9.1% of the sample. This specimen's time point label, per the study, means: baseline before first vaccination. This specimen was peripheral blood, taken on day 0 of AZD1222 vaccination. These receptors all come from an adult in good health.

Here the CDR3 reads CATSGLQPGPHNEQFF. The DNA of the CDR3 is TGTGCCACCAGCGGACTGCAACCGGGACCGCACAATGAGCAGTTCTTC. The V gene is TRBV15, the J gene TRBJ2-1, with D possibly called TRBD1 or TRBD2 (5 bases each). The CDR3 length is 16 residues. Deletions cut 5 bases from V and 5 bases from J, with 19 bases between. Germline assignment: CDR1 LNHNV and CDR2 YYDKDF (reference sequence).

This chain joins TRBV7-9 and TRBJ1-5; a weak D match, TRBD1 (5 bases). The V gene lost 5 bases and the J gene lost 5 bases, with 19 bases spanning the gap. CDR3 length: 16 residues. The V gene's germline CDR1 is SEHNR and CDR2 FQNEAQ (reference sequence). CDR3 sequence: CASSPDFGGFDQPQHF. The CDR3, as DNA: TGTGCCAGCAGCCCCGACTTCGGGGGGTTTGATCAGCCCCAGCATTTT.

This sequence joins TRBV27 and TRBJ2-3; TRBD2 agrees at 8 bases. V dropped 5 bases and J dropped 3; count of bases not matched to a gene: 13. The germline V gene encodes CDR1 MNHEY and CDR2 SMNVEV (reference sequence). This CDR3 is built from 17 residues. CDR3 sequence reads: CASSLGGLDWGTDTQYF. The CDR3 DNA sequence: TGTGCCAGCAGTCTAGGGGGACTAGATTGGGGGACAGATACGCAGTATTTT.

The chain carries TRBV7-2 and TRBJ2-5; 13 bases are shared with TRBD2. The CDR3 is 16 residues long. Germline V CDR1 and CDR2: SGHTA, FQGNSA. Trimming cost V 1 base and J 12 bases; bases outside gene matches: 11. DNA of the CDR3: TGTGCCAGCAGCTTAGATGCGCCCGGGACTAGCGGGGAGAAGTACTTC. Its translation: CASSLDAPGTSGEKYF.

This clone has only one observation. The chain is built from TRBV3-1 (or the pseudogene TRBV3-2) and TRBJ1-5; 10 positions match TRBD1. The CDR3 has 17 amino acids. V lost 1 base, J lost 5 bases, and 8 bases stayed unmatched. Germline V gene data show CDR1 as LGHDT and CDR2 as YNNKEL (reference sequence). CDR3 sequence (DNA): TGTGCCAGCAGCCAAGGAATGGGACAGGGGAGACATCAGCCCCAGCATTTT. It codes for CASSQGMGQGRHQPQHF.

This clone occurred once. This sequence joins TRBV18 and TRBJ1-1; TRBD1 matches at 7 bases. The CDR3 has 14 residues. Trimming removed 8 bases from V and 3 bases from J; junction bases left unmatched: 9. Germline V gives CDR1 KGHSH, CDR2 LQKENI. The CDR3 protein is CASADRAEDTEAFF. The CDR3 DNA sequence: TGTGCCAGCGCAGACAGGGCCGAGGACACTGAAGCTTTCTTT.

The chain links TRBV7-9 to TRBJ1-4; weak D call: TRBD1 (5 bases). This CDR3 is 14 amino acids long. Trimming pared 2 bases from V and 7 bases from J, leaving 11 bases between. CDR1 SEHNR and CDR2 FQNEAQ come from the germline V gene (reference sequence). The CDR3 coding sequence is TGTGCCAGCAGCTTATTATCGGGGGGTGAAAAACTGTTTTTT. Its protein product is CASSLLSGGEKLFF.

The chain joins TRBV2 to TRBJ1-1; a possible D gene is TRBD1 (6 bases). V was pared by 6 bases and J by 0 bases, with 14 bases between. The CDR3 runs 15 residues. Germline V gene data show CDR1 as SNHLY and CDR2 as FYNNEI. CDR3: CASSKEDRMNTEAFF. The CDR3, as DNA: TGTGCCAGCAGCAAAGAGGACAGAATGAACACTGAAGCTTTCTTT. The full variable domain, completed using reference TRBV2 and TRBJ1-1, is EPEVTQTPSHQVTQMGQEVILRCVPISNHLYFYWYRQILGQKVEFLVSFYNNEISEKSEIFDDQFSVERPDGSNFTLKIRSTKLEDSAMYFCASSKEDRMNTEAFFGQGTRLTVV.

The chain combines TRBV6-5 with TRBJ2-5, with D possibly TRBD2 on 6 matching bases. The CDR3 covers 13 residues. Trimming took 6 bases from V and 2 from J, leaving 10 bases between them. The V gene's germline CDR1 is MNHEY and CDR2 SVGAGI. CDR3 DNA: TGTGCCAGCAGAGTTCGGGAGCAAGAGACCCAGTACTTC. Translating gives CASRVREQETQYF.

The chain links TRBV6-2 or TRBV6-3 to TRBJ1-3; D is unclear. There are 14 residues in the CDR3. Germline CDR1 and CDR2: MNHEY and SVGEGT. Trimming shortened V by 5 bases and J by 7 bases, and 15 bases separated the two germline ends. The CDR3 bases are TGTGCCAGCAGTCTTCGGTTCGGAGGCAACACCATATATTTT. Its translation: CASSLRFGGNTIYF.

This clone has a single count. CDR3 loop: CASRNTGVLTGELFF. As DNA, the CDR3 is TGTGCCAGCAGGAATACAGGGGTTCTCACCGGGGAGCTGTTTTTT. The chain uses TRBV7-3 and TRBJ2-2; TRBD1 matches at 7 bases. V was clipped by 6 bases and J by 4 bases; unmatched bases: 8. The V gene's germline CDR1 is SGHTA and CDR2 FQGTGA. There are 15 residues in the CDR3.

The chain employs TRBV5-4 and TRBJ2-2; 8 bases line up with TRBD2. The CDR3 length is 15 residues. Germline values: CDR1 SGHNT, CDR2 YYREEE (reference sequence). J gave up 3 bases and V 6 bases, and 7 bases lay outside the gene matches. The DNA of the CDR3 is TGTGCCAGCACCTCCGGGGGGGGGTACACCGGGGAGCTGTTTTTT. Translated: CASTSGGGYTGELFF.

The chain couples TRBV9 to TRBJ2-3; D gene unclear. The V gene's germline CDR1 is SGDLS and CDR2 YYNGEE. This CDR3 is 16 amino acids long. V gave up 0 bases and J gave up 2 bases, with 13 bases separating them. As DNA, the CDR3 is TGTGCCAGCAGCGTAGGTGACACGAGGTCCACAGATACGCAGTATTTT. It specifies CASSVGDTRSTDTQYF.

CDR3 in amino acids: CASSLSGGAHEQYF. The CDR3 DNA reads as TGTGCCAGCAGTCTTAGTGGGGGAGCCCACGAGCAGTACTTC. The chain combines TRBV3-1 (or the pseudogene TRBV3-2) with TRBJ2-7; D possibly uses TRBD1 or TRBD2 (5 bases each). This CDR3 is 14 amino acids long. Trimming cost V 6 bases and J 5 bases, with 17 bases left between them. Germline V gene data show CDR1 as LGHDT and CDR2 as YNNKEL (reference sequence).

The CDR3 region is CASSSWGTGNTIYF. The CDR3, as DNA: TGTGCCAGCAGCTCCTGGGGAACTGGAAACACCATATATTTT. This chain joins TRBV7-6 and TRBJ1-3; D is uncertain. From germline, CDR1 is SGHVS and CDR2 FNYEAQ. Trimming took off 4 bases at V and 2 bases at J, with 9 bases between the two ends. The CDR3 is 14 residues long.

The chain carries TRBV2 and TRBJ1-1; 10 bases are shared with TRBD1. The V gene end was trimmed by 6 bases and the J gene end by 0 bases; junction bases not matched to a gene: 7. The germline V gene has CDR1 SNHLY and CDR2 FYNNEI. The CDR3 covers 16 residues. CDR3 sequence reads: CASRWDRGFLNTEAFF. Here the CDR3 DNA reads TGTGCCAGCAGATGGGACAGGGGTTTTTTGAACACTGAAGCTTTCTTT. Based on the CDR3 plus reference TRBV2 and TRBJ1-1, the full variable domain is EPEVTQTPSHQVTQMGQEVILRCVPISNHLYFYWYRQILGQKVEFLVSFYNNEISEKSEIFDDQFSVERPDGSNFTLKIRSTKLEDSAMYFCASRWDRGFLNTEAFFGQGTRLTVV.

This clone was seen once. The chain joins TRBV9 to TRBJ1-3; no clear D. The CDR3 is made up of 15 amino acids. Trimming stripped 0 bases from V and 0 bases from J, with 7 bases between. From germline, CDR1 is SGDLS and CDR2 YYNGEE. The CDR3 DNA is TGTGCCAGCAGCGTAGGGGTTACCTCTGGAAACACCATATATTTT. Encoded protein: CASSVGVTSGNTIYF. The whole variable domain, remainder taken from reference TRBV9 and TRBJ1-3, is DSGVTQTPKHLITATGQRVTLRCSPRSGDLSVYWYQQSLDQGLQFLIQYYNGEERAKGNILERFSAQQFPDLHSELNLSSLELGDSALYFCASSVGVTSGNTIYFGEGSWLTVV.

This clone was seen a handful of times. This chain joins TRBV6-5 and TRBJ2-2, with D hard to call. Trimming took off 11 bases at V and 15 bases at J, with 16 bases between the two ends. Germline-derived CDR1 and CDR2 are MNHEY and SVGAGI. The length of the CDR3 is 10 residues. DNA for the CDR3: TGTGCCGTCGGAGTAGTTACGGTGTTTTTT. Encoded protein: CAVGVVTVFF.

This clone was detected only once. The chain employs TRBV4-2 and TRBJ2-7; D not resolved. Deletions cut 2 bases from V and 2 bases from J, with 16 bases between. The CDR3 is 16 amino acids. Germline assignment: CDR1 LGHNA and CDR2 YNFKEQ. CDR3 protein: CASSQSVVSGTYEQYF. Here the CDR3 DNA reads TGTGCCAGCAGCCAATCGGTGGTGTCCGGAACCTACGAGCAGTACTTC.

The chain combines TRBV7-2 with TRBJ1-2; possibly TRBD1 for D (5 bases). The CDR3 totals 15 residues. Between the trimmed V and J ends, which lost 5 bases and 1 base, there was a span of 14 bases. Germline values: CDR1 SGHTA, CDR2 FQGNSA. The CDR3 here is CASSRIGGINYGYTF. CDR3 sequence (DNA): TGTGCCAGCAGCCGGATCGGGGGGATTAACTATGGCTACACCTTC.

This clone was counted only a few times. This rearrangement joins TRBV18 to TRBJ2-3, with D tentatively TRBD2 (6 bases). V was pared by 5 bases and J by 2 bases, with 11 bases between. CDR1 and CDR2 from the germline V gene are KGHSH and LQKENI. The CDR3 consists of 14 residues. CDR3 sequence: CASSRDSTTDTQYF. Here the CDR3 DNA reads TGTGCCAGCTCAAGGGACTCCACCACAGATACGCAGTATTTT.

The chain employs TRBV2 and TRBJ2-7, with 9 bases lining up with TRBD1. The CDR3 is made up of 13 amino acids. Losses at the gene ends were 6 bases for V and 5 bases for J; bases not matched to a gene: 5. From germline, CDR1 is SNHLY and CDR2 FYNNEI. CDR3 bases: TGTGCCAGCAGGGGGACAGGGCCGCACGAGCAGTACTTC. This codes for CASRGTGPHEQYF.

The rearrangement links TRBV19 to TRBJ2-3; 12 positions match TRBD1. This CDR3 has 14 residues. Germline CDR1 reads LNHDA; CDR2 reads SQIVND (reference sequence). Trimming at V came to 7 bases and at J to 5 bases, leaving 4 bases not matched to a gene. The CDR3 sequence: CASKRDRGRDTQYF. Here the CDR3 DNA reads TGTGCCAGTAAACGGGACAGGGGGCGAGATACGCAGTATTTT.

This chain uses TRBV7-2 with TRBJ2-7; possible D gene TRBD1, 5 bases. Trimming stripped 5 bases from V and 0 bases from J, with 11 bases between. The CDR3 sequence is 14 residues long. Per germline, CDR1 SGHTA and CDR2 FQGNSA. In DNA, the CDR3 is TGTGCCAGCAGCAATACAGGAATCTCCTACGAGCAGTACTTC. Protein sequence: CASSNTGISYEQYF.

This clone was found a few times. The gene calls are TRBV5-1 and TRBJ2-7, with 7 bases matching TRBD1. Germline CDR1 SGHRS, CDR2 YFSETQ. This CDR3 has 15 amino acids. J gave up 2 bases and V 0 bases, and 5 bases lay outside the gene matches. CDR3 sequence: CASSLGRTGTYEQYF. Written as DNA, the CDR3 is TGCGCCAGCAGCTTGGGCCGGACAGGAACCTACGAGCAGTACTTC.